This note documents a single T cell receptor (beta chain) sequence. This clonotype has only a few counts. Its antigen target is currently unknown. No base qualities exist here, and no much larger clone lies one base off it. V sheds 8 bases and J sheds 5 bases, leaving 15 bases between their ends. The germline V gene encodes CDR1 SGHTA and CDR2 FQGNSA. From the cysteine up to the phenylalanine, the CDR3 has a length of 14 residues. Only the CDR3 region is kept as DNA, spanning 42 bases read in frame from base 1. The sample originates from a study of response to subunit inactivated influenza vaccine (dated by TCRdb to 2016 to 2019). Regarding the research as a whole: The study used deep quantitative T cell receptor repertoire profiling to track responses to a trivalent subunit inactivated influenza vaccine.

Library construction relied on RT-PCR. Sequencing instrument: Illumina HiSeq 2500. TCRdb reprocessing: public reads trimmed at Q25 with fastp, clones called with MiXCR, in-frame beta chains kept. Rows with one shared CDR3 protein collapse into an entry with the most common genes and DNA. This sample has approximately 250,000 distinct CDR3 sequences in its table, and 10% to 15% of those were observed once. The ten largest make up less than 8.5% of the sample. Summary of the overall study and its limitations: The authors proposed that each seasonal influenza vaccination may bring in only a limited number of new T cells.

The sequence joins TRBV7-2 to TRBJ2-2; possibly the D gene is TRBD2, per 6 matching bases. This TCR was recovered from a man aged 50-60 years who received an inactivated influenza vaccine. Donor details come from another sample of the same person, matched by shared clones. The specimen comprised non-naive T cells sorted from PBMCs, sampled around 15 days before vaccination. Reading the label with the study, this specimen's cell subset or site is: memory T cell fraction. The CDR3 region has the sequence CASRGSVGTGELFF. In nucleotide form, the sequence is TGTGCCAGCCGGGGGTCGGTGGGGACCGGGGAGCTGTTTTTT. The full variable domain, completed from the reference TRBV7-2 and TRBJ2-2 proteins outside the CDR3, reads GAGVSQSPSNKVTEKGKDVELRCDPISGHTALYWYRQSLGQGLEFLIYFQGNSAPDKSGLPSDRFSAERTGGSVSTLTIQRTQQEDSAVYLCASRGSVGTGELFFGEGSRLTVL.